This TCR beta chain was documented in a study of cytomegalovirus exposure and HLA in healthy donors. The V gene lost 0 bases and the J gene lost 7 bases, with 19 bases spanning the gap. CDR1 and CDR2 from the germline V gene are SGHDN and FVKESK. CDR3 size: 16 residues. General study points: Cytomegalovirus status, reportedly, was diagnosed with high specificity and sensitivity by the classifier.

Using immunoSEQ multiplex PCR, the repertoire was profiled, and TCRdb retains in-frame clones only, with some absent. Of about 200,000 clones listed, roughly 82% are singletons. Notes on this clone: No antigen is known for it.

The genes are TRBV14 and TRBJ2-7; D perhaps matches TRBD2 (7 bases). Sequenced sample: PBMCs. The sequence was collected from a woman under 30 in good health and CMV-seronegative. CDR3 sequence: CASSQDSGGGPREQYF. As DNA, the CDR3 is TGTGCCAGCAGCCAAGACTCCGGCGGGGGCCCTCGGGAGCAGTACTTC.